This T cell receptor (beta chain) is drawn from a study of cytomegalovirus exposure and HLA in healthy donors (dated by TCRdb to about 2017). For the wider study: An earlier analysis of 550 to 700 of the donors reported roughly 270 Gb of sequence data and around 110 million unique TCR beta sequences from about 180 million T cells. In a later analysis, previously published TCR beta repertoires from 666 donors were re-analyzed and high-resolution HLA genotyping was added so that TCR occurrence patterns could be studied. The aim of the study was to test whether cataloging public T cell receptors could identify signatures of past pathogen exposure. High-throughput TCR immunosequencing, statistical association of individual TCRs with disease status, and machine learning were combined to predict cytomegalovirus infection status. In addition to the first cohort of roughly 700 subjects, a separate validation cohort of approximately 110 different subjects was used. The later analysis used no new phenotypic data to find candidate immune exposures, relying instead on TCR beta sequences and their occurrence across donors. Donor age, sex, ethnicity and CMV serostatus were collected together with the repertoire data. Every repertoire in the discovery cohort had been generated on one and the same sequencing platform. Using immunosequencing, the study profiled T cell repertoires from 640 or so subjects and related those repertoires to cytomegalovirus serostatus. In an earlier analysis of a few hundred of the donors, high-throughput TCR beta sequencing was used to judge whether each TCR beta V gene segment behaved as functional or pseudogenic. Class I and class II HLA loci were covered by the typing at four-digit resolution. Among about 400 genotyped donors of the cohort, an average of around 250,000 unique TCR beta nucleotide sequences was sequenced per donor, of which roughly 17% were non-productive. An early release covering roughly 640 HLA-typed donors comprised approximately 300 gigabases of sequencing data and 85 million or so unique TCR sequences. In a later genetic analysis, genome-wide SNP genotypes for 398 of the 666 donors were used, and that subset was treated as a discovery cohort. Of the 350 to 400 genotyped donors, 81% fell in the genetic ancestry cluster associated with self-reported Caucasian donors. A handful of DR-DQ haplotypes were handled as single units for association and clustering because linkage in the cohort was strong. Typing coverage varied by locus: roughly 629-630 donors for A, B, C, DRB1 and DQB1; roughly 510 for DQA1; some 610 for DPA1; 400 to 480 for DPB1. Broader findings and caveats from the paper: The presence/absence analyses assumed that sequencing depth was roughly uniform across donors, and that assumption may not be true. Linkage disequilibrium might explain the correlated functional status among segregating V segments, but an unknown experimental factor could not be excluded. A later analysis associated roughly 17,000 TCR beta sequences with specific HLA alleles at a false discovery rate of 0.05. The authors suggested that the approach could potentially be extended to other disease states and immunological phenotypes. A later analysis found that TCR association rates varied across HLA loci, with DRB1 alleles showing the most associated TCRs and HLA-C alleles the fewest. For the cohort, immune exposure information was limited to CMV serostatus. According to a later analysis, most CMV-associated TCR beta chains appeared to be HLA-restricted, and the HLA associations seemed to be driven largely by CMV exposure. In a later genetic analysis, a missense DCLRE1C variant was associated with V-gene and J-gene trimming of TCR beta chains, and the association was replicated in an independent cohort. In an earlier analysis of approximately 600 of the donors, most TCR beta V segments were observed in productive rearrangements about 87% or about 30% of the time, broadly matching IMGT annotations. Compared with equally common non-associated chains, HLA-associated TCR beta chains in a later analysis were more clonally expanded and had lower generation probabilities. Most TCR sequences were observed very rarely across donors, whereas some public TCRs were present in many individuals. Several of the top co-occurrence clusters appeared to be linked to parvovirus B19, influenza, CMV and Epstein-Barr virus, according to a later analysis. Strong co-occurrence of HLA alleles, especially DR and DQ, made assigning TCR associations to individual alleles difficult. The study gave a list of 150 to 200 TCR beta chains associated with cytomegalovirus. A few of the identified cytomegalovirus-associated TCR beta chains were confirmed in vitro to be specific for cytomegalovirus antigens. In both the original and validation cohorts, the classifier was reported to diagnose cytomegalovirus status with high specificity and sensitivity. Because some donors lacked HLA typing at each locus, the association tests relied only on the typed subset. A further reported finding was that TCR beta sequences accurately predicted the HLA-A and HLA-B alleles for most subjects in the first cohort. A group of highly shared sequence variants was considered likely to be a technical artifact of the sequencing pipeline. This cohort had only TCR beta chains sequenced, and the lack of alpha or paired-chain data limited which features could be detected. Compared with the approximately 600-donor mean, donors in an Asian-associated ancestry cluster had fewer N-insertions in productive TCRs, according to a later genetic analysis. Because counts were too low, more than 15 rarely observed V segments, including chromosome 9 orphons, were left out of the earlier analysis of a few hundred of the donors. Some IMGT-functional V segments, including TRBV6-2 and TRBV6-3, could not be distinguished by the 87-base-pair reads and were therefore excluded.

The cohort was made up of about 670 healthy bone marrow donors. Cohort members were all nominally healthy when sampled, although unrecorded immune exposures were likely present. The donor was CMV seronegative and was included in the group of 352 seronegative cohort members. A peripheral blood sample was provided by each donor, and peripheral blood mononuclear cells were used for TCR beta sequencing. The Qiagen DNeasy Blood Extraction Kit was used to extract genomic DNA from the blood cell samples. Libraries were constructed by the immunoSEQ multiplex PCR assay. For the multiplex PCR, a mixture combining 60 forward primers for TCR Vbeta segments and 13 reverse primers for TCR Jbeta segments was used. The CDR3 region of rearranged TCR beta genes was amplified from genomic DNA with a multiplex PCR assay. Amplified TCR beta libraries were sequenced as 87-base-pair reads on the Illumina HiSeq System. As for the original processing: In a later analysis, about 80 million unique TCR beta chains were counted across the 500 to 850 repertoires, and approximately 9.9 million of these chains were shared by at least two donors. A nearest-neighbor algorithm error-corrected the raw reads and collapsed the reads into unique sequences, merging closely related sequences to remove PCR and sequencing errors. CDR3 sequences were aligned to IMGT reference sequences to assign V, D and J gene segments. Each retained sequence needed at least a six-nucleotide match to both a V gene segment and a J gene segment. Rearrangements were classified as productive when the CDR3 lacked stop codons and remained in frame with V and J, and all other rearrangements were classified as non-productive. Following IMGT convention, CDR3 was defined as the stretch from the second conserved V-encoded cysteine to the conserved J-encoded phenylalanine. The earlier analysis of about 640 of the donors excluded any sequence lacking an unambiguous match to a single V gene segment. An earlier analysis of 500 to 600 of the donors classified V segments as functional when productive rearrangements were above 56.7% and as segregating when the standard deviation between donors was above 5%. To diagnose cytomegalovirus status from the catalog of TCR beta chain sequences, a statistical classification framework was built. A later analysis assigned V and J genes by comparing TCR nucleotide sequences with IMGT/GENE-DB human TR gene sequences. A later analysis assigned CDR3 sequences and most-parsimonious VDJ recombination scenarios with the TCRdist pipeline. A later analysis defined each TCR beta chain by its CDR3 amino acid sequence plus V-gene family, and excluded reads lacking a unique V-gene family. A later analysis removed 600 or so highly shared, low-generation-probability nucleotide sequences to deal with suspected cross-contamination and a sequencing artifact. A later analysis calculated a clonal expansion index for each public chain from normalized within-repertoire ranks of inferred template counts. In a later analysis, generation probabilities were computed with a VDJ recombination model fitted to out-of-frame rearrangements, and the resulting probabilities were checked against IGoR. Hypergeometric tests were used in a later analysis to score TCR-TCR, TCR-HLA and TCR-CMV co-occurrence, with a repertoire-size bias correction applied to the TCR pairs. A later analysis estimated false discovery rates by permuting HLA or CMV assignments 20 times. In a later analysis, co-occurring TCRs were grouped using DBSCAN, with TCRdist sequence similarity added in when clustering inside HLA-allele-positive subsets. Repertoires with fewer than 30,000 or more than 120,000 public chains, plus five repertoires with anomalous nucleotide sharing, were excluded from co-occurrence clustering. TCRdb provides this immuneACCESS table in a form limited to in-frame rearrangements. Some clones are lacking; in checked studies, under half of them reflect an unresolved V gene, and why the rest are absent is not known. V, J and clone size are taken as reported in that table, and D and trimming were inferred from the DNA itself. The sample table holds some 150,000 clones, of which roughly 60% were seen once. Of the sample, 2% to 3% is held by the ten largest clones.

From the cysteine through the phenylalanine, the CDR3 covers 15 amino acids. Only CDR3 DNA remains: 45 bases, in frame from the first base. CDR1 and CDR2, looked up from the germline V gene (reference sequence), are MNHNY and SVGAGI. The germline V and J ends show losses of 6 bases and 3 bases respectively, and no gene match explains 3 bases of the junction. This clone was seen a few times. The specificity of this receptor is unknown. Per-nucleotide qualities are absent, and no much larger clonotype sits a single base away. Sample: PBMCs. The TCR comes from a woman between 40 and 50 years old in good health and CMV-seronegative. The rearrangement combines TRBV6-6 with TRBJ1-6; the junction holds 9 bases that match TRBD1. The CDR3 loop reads CASSMTGGYNSPLHF. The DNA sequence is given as TGTGCCAGCAGCATGACAGGGGGCTATAATTCACCCCTCCACTTT.